The 23 T cell receptor beta chains below were found in one sample sequenced in a study of lymphopenia after photon versus proton radiotherapy. Data came from immunoSEQ multiplex PCR; TCRdb stores just in-frame clones and leaves some out. In the table there are 40,000 to 45,000 clones, just over 85% of which are singletons. Here the sequenced sample was peripheral blood, taken from a patient treated with proton-based radiotherapy. The source of these receptors is a woman in her seventies with pancreatic cancer. Some clones in this sample may be carry-over from other donors' samples.

The chain links TRBV10-2 to TRBJ2-5; D is uncertain. CDR3 length: 12 residues. Germline V lookup: CDR1 WSHSY, CDR2 SAAADI. V shed 5 bases and J shed 2 bases, with 6 bases lying between them. CDR3 residues: CASSPKQETQYF. In DNA, the CDR3 is TGCGCCAGCAGTCCGAAGCAAGAGACCCAGTACTTC.

The chain links TRBV19 to TRBJ2-2; D remains unclear. Germline V gives CDR1 LNHDA, CDR2 SQIVND (reference sequence). CDR3 length equals 14 residues. Trimming removed 7 bases at V and 1 base at J, with 10 bases between. Here the CDR3 DNA reads TGTGCCAGTACCACAAACAGGAACACCGGGGAGCTGTTTTTT. This encodes CASTTNRNTGELFF. The whole variable domain, filled in from reference TRBV19 and TRBJ2-2, reads DGGITQSPKYLFRKEGQNVTLSCEQNLNHDAMYWYRQDPGQGLRLIYYSQIVNDFQKGDIAEGYSVSREKKESFPLTVTSAQKNPTAFYLCASTTNRNTGELFFGEGSRLTVL.

The V gene is TRBV6-5, the J gene TRBJ2-2; D tentatively reads TRBD1 or TRBD2 (5 bases each). CDR1 is MNHEY, CDR2 SVGAGI, per germline. This CDR3 is built from 15 residues. V lost 5 bases and J lost 0, with 10 bases in between. The chain's CDR3 is CASSTGRTNTGELFF. The CDR3 coding sequence is TGTGCCAGCAGTACGGGACGGACGAACACCGGGGAGCTGTTTTTT.

This clone came up once. This chain links TRBV7-9 with TRBJ1-1; D unclear. This CDR3 is 13 amino acids long. CDR1 and CDR2 (germline): SEHNR, FQNEAQ (reference sequence). Between the trimmed V and J ends, which lost 4 bases and 0 bases, there was a span of 6 bases. The CDR3 sequence is CASSSELNTEAFF. CDR3 DNA: TGTGCCAGCAGCTCGGAGTTGAACACTGAAGCTTTCTTT.

The chain combines TRBV19 with TRBJ1-5; 7 bases align to TRBD1. The trim removed 11 bases at V and 1 base at J, leaving 11 bases unmatched. CDR1 LNHDA and CDR2 SQIVND come from the germline V gene (reference sequence). This CDR3 is 15 amino acids long. The CDR3 DNA reads TGTGCCGGGGGAAGACAGGGACAGAGCAATCAGCCCCAGCATTTT. It is translated as CAGGRQGQSNQPQHF. The full variable domain, in which reference TRBV19 and TRBJ1-5 provide the parts outside the CDR3, is DGGITQSPKYLFRKEGQNVTLSCEQNLNHDAMYWYRQDPGQGLRLIYYSQIVNDFQKGDIAEGYSVSREKKESFPLTVTSAQKNPTAFYLCAGGRQGQSNQPQHFGDGTRLSIL.

This clone has only a few counts. V gene TRBV7-9 combines with J gene TRBJ2-7; 11 nucleotides agree with TRBD1. This CDR3 region has 16 residues. CDR1 and CDR2 from the germline V gene are SEHNR and FQNEAQ (reference sequence). J gave up 1 base and V 3 bases, and 5 bases lay outside the gene matches. The CDR3 protein is CASSFRTGGVSYEQYF. Here the CDR3 DNA reads TGTGCCAGCAGCTTCCGGACAGGGGGCGTGTCCTACGAGCAGTACTTC. Complete variable domain (other parts from reference TRBV7-9 and TRBJ2-7): DTGVSQNPRHKITKRGQNVTFRCDPISEHNRLYWYRQTLGQGPEFLTYFQNEAQLEKSRLLSDRFSAERPKGSFSTLEIQRTEQGDSAMYLCASSFRTGGVSYEQYFGPGTRLTVT.

The chain joins TRBV11-2 to TRBJ2-1; 8 nucleotides match TRBD2. CDR1 and CDR2 from the germline V gene are SGHAT and FQNNGV. This CDR3 contains 14 residues. The V gene end was trimmed by 5 bases and the J gene end by 7 bases; junction bases not matched to a gene: 7. CDR3 DNA sequence: TGTGCCAGCAGCCCGGGAGGCGGGAGGAATGAGCAGTTCTTC. This sequence encodes CASSPGGGRNEQFF.

The chain uses TRBV18 and TRBJ2-7; possibly TRBD1 or TRBD2 for D (7 bases each). CDR3 length equals 14 residues. Trimming took off 4 bases at V and 7 bases at J, with 17 bases between the two ends. Germline V gene data show CDR1 as KGHSH and CDR2 as LQKENI. The CDR3 region is CASSHGLGGWEQYF. In nucleotides, the CDR3 is TGTGCCAGCTCACACGGACTAGGGGGCTGGGAGCAGTACTTC.

This CDR3 reads CASSTTTDSGNTIYF. The CDR3 DNA is TGTGCCAGCAGTACCACGACAGACTCTGGAAACACCATATATTTT. This rearrangement joins TRBV28 to TRBJ1-3; tentatively, D is TRBD1 (5 bases). This CDR3 is 15 amino acids long. Trimming removed 5 bases at V and 0 bases at J, with 11 bases between. Germline loops: CDR1 MDHEN, CDR2 SYDVKM.

This clone was detected once. The chain has TRBV4-2 and TRBJ1-3, with D unresolved. CDR1 is LGHNA, CDR2 YNFKEQ, per germline. This CDR3 spans 16 amino acids. Trimming removed 5 bases at V and 3 bases at J, with 17 bases between. The CDR3 here is CASSLDAPRGGNTIYF. Here the CDR3 DNA reads TGTGCCAGCAGCTTGGACGCACCACGGGGTGGAAACACCATATATTTT.

The chain employs TRBV6-6 and TRBJ1-5; D uncertain. With 2 bases removed from V and 2 bases from J, the gap between germline ends came to 10 bases. Per the germline V gene, CDR1 is MNHNY and CDR2 is SVGAGI (reference sequence). This CDR3 is built from 15 residues. The CDR3 DNA reads as TGTGCCAGCAGTTACGAAGTTAGGGGCAATCAGCCCCAGCATTTT. It codes for CASSYEVRGNQPQHF.

This sequence joins TRBV27 and TRBJ1-6; 8 nucleotides line up with TRBD1. CDR3 length equals 13 residues. With 3 bases clipped from V and 13 bases from J, the junction kept 5 bases outside the gene matches. Per the germline V gene, CDR1 is MNHEY and CDR2 is SMNVEV (reference sequence). Written as DNA, the CDR3 is TGTGCCAGCAGTTTGGGCAGGGGGCCCCCCCTCCACTTT. This gives the protein CASSLGRGPPLHF.

V and J are TRBV10-3 and TRBJ2-1; 7 nucleotides align to TRBD2. With V trimmed by 6 bases and J by 7 bases, 9 bases remained unmatched. Germline V gives CDR1 ENHRY, CDR2 SYGVKD. This CDR3 has 14 amino acids. The CDR3 protein is CAIRNTSVRNEQFF. Here the CDR3 DNA reads TGTGCCATCAGAAACACTAGCGTAAGGAATGAGCAGTTCTTC.

The rearrangement joins TRBV5-1 to TRBJ1-1; D call uncertain. CDR3 length: 13 amino acids. Per the germline V gene, CDR1 is SGHRS and CDR2 is YFSETQ. V lost 4 bases, J lost 0 bases, and 7 bases lay in between. The CDR3 loop reads CASSPPLNTEAFF. The CDR3 region has the DNA TGCGCCAGCAGCCCCCCCTTGAACACTGAAGCTTTCTTT.

The chain uses TRBV11-2 and TRBJ1-4, with D possibly matching TRBD1 (6 bases). CDR1 SGHAT and CDR2 FQNNGV come from the germline V gene. The CDR3 is made up of 17 amino acids. V was trimmed by 1 base and J by 7 bases, leaving 19 bases between them. CDR3 sequence: CASSLVSKGRGFEKLFF. For the CDR3, the DNA is TGTGCCAGCAGCTTAGTATCTAAGGGCAGGGGATTTGAAAAACTGTTTTTT.

The chain links TRBV27 to TRBJ1-6; D is undetermined. The CDR3 is made up of 18 amino acids. V lost 5 bases, J lost 0 bases, and 17 bases lay in between. Germline-derived CDR1 and CDR2 are MNHEY and SMNVEV (reference sequence). This chain's CDR3 is CASSSILLSRSYNSPLHF. DNA of the CDR3: TGTGCCAGCAGTAGTATACTTTTGTCTCGCTCCTATAATTCACCCCTCCACTTT.

The chain carries TRBV5-1 and TRBJ2-5; D is unclear. V lost 0 bases and J lost 5, with 8 bases in between. CDR3 size: 13 residues. The V gene's germline CDR1 is SGHRS and CDR2 YFSETQ. The CDR3 DNA reads as TGCGCCAGCAGCTTGGGAGTCGGGGAGACCCAGTACTTC. It yields the protein CASSLGVGETQYF.

A single count supports this clone. The V gene is TRBV19, the J gene TRBJ1-2; D is undetermined. The V end was cut by 5 bases, the J end by 0 bases, with 13 bases between. Germline V CDR1 and CDR2: LNHDA, SQIVND (reference sequence). The CDR3 totals 15 residues. The CDR3 here is CASSPQTGTNYGYTF. As DNA, the CDR3 is TGTGCCAGTAGTCCCCAGACCGGGACTAACTATGGCTACACCTTC.

This sequence joins TRBV19 and TRBJ1-1, with D possibly matching TRBD1 (6 bases). The CDR3 length is 17 residues. The V gene lost 7 bases and the J gene lost 1 base, with 22 bases spanning the gap. CDR1 and CDR2 from the germline V gene are LNHDA and SQIVND (reference sequence). The DNA for the CDR3 is TGTGCCAGTATTCAGCCCCCGGGACACCGGCCGAACACTGAAGCTTTCTTT. Translation gives CASIQPPGHRPNTEAFF.

This chain uses TRBV5-1 with TRBJ1-6, with D maybe TRBD1 (5 bases). Germline V CDR1 and CDR2: SGHRS, YFSETQ. Trimming took off 4 bases at V and 6 bases at J, with 11 bases between the two ends. The CDR3 runs 14 residues. The CDR3 is CASSQDTTNSPLHF. The CDR3 DNA is TGCGCCAGCAGCCAGGACACGACTAATTCACCCCTCCACTTT. Supplemented by reference TRBV5-1 and TRBJ1-6, the full variable domain reads KAGVTQTPRYLIKTRGQQVTLSCSPISGHRSVSWYQQTPGQGLQFLFEYFSETQRNKGNFPGRFSGRQFSNSRSEMNVSTLELGDSALYLCASSQDTTNSPLHFGNGTRLTVT.

Here the CDR3 DNA reads TGCGCCAGCAGCCATATCCTTCCTGACAGGGGAAGGGGCAATGAGCAGTTCTTC. Its protein is CASSHILPDRGRGNEQFF. This chain joins TRBV4-1 and TRBJ2-1; 8 bases are a match to TRBD1. Germline CDR1 is MGHRA and CDR2 is YSYEKL. CDR3 size: 18 residues. Unmatched junction bases numbered 16, after V lost 3 bases and J lost 6 bases.

The V call is TRBV30, the J call TRBJ2-3, with D possibly being TRBD2 (6 bases). Germline lookup yields CDR1 GTSNPN and CDR2 SVGIG (reference sequence). With 0 bases removed from V and 10 bases from J, the gap between germline ends came to 11 bases. This CDR3 has 12 residues. CDR3 sequence: CAWSVRGRAQYF. As DNA, the CDR3 is TGTGCCTGGAGTGTCCGGGGGAGAGCGCAGTATTTT. Combining the CDR3 with reference TRBV30 and TRBJ2-3 gives the whole variable domain SQTIHQWPATLVQPVGSPLSLECTVEGTSNPNLYWYRQAAGRGLQLLFYSVGIGQISSEVPQNLSASRPQDRQFILSSKKLLLSDSGFYLCAWSVRGRAQYFGPGTRLTVL.

The chain combines TRBV6-1 with TRBJ1-1; weak D call: TRBD1 (6 bases). Germline CDR1 MNHNS, CDR2 SASEGT. There are 13 residues in the CDR3. V was clipped by 5 bases and J by 2 bases, with 9 bases between them. The CDR3 spells CASSRTENTEAFF. In nucleotides, the CDR3 is TGTGCCAGCAGTCGGACAGAAAACACTGAAGCTTTCTTT.